This T cell receptor beta chain was observed in a study of T cells in Graves' hyperthyroidism and ophthalmopathy. This clonotype was counted only a few times. Its matching antigen is unknown. Between the trimmed V and J ends, which lost 3 bases and 0 bases, there was a span of 12 bases. Germline loops: CDR1 KGHSH, CDR2 LQKENI. The CDR3 runs 16 residues. Study observations and caveats: Appearing also in blood were most of the thyroid clonotypes expanded above 0.001.

The TCR beta CDR3 regions underwent amplification using RNA transcripts as the source. A first-round RT-PCR of the TCR CDR3 used the HTBI primer set. A single record per CDR3 protein comes from TCRdb applying MiXCR to the multiplex PCR reads. The sample consists of roughly 570,000 distinct CDR3 sequences, more than 15% of them appearing once. A roughly 10 ml volume of fresh peripheral blood provided the PBMCs. Sequences were obtained from blood. This chain uses TRBV18 with TRBJ1-5; D remains ambiguous. The sequence was obtained from a woman aged 30 to 39 with Graves' hyperthyroidism. The CDR3 here is CASSPYSGLSNQPQHF. The CDR3 nucleotides read TGTGCCAGCTCACCTTATTCGGGTCTTAGCAATCAGCCCCAGCATTTT.